This T cell receptor (beta chain) comes out of a study of T cell responses to AZD1222 COVID-19 vaccine. Germline-derived CDR1 and CDR2 are GTSNPN and SVGIG (reference sequence). V lost 5 bases and J lost 7, with 17 bases in between. The CDR3 loop spans 14 amino acids. Profiling relied on immunoSEQ multiplex PCR, and the TCRdb table lists in-frame clones only, not all of them. The sample yields tens of thousands of clones, nearly 90% seen once. This clone was detected only once. The gene calls are TRBV30 and TRBJ1-4; tentative D call: TRBD1 (6 bases). Sequencing was performed on peripheral blood, taken on day 0 of MenACWY control vaccination. This clonotype was obtained from an adult in good health. The chain's CDR3 is CAWELGGQGEKLFF. CDR3 nucleotides: TGTGCCTGGGAACTGGGGGGGCAAGGTGAAAAACTGTTTTTT. Based on the CDR3 plus reference TRBV30 and TRBJ1-4, the full variable domain is SQTIHQWPATLVQPVGSPLSLECTVEGTSNPNLYWYRQAAGRGLQLLFYSVGIGQISSEVPQNLSASRPQDRQFILSSKKLLLSDSGFYLCAWELGGQGEKLFFGSGTQLSVL.